This TCR beta chain comes out of a study of beta chain features in type 1 diabetes. Study findings and constraints: In all four CD4+ subsets, TCRB CDR3 length was significantly, moderately reduced in type 1 diabetes.

This clone was found a few times. The antigen is undetermined. Expressed TCRB transcripts got sequenced, as all isolated RNA was reverse transcribed. The method was immunoSEQ multiplex PCR; TCRdb's version includes in-frame clones alone and lacks a portion of them. The table lists about 160,000 clones, 7% to 9.5% of them singletons, with 0.7% in the top ten. The CDR3 extends over 19 amino acids. V was clipped by 0 bases and J by 5 bases; unmatched bases: 14. Per germline, CDR1 LGHNA and CDR2 YNFKEQ. The sequencing input was central memory CD4+ T cells from blood. The TCR sequence derives from a woman in her 30s with type 1 diabetes. The chain carries TRBV4-2 and TRBJ2-1; TRBD2 matches at 9 bases. The CDR3 reads CASSQESGGWLAGNNEQFF. The CDR3 DNA follows: TGTGCCAGCAGCCAAGAAAGTGGAGGCTGGCTAGCGGGAAACAATGAGCAGTTCTTC.